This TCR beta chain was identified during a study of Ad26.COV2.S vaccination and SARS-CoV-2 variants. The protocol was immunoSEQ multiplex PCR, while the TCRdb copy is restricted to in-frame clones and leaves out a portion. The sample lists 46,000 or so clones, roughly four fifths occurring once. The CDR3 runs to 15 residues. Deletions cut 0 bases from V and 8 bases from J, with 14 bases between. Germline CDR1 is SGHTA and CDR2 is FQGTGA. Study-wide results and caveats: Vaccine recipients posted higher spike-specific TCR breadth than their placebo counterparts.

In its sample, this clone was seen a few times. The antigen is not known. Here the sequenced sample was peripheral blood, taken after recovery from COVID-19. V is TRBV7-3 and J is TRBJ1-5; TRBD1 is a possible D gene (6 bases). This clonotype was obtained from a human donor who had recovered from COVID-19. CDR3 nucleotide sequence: TGTGCCAGCAGCTTAACGGGCAGGGGTGGTGAGCCCCAGCATTTT. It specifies CASSLTGRGGEPQHF.